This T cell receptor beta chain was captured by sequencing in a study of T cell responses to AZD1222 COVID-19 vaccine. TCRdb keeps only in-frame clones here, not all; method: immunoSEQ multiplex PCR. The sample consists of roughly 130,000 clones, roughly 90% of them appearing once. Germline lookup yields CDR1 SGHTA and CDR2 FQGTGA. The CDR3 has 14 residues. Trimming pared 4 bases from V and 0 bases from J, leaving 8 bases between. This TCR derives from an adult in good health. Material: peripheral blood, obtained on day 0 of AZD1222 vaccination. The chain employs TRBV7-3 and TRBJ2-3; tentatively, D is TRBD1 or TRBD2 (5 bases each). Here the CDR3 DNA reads TGTGCCAGCAGCTCCGGGGCCAGCACAGATACGCAGTATTTT. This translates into CASSSGASTDTQYF.